These 5 T cell receptor beta chains came from one sample sequenced in a study of blood T cell repertoires in COVID-19. Method: immunoSEQ multiplex PCR; TCRdb's copy keeps in-frame clones and lacks some. Of about 210,000 clones listed, roughly 87% were seen once; the top ten hold around 10%. The sequenced sample was PBMCs or T cells enriched from blood (not recorded which). The receptor set was obtained from a man between 18 and 29 years old with acute COVID-19.

The chain combines TRBV7-2 with TRBJ2-3; D perhaps matches TRBD1 (5 bases). V shed 7 bases and J shed 4 bases, with 15 bases lying between them. The CDR3 totals 14 residues. The V gene's germline CDR1 is SGHTA and CDR2 FQGNSA. The CDR3 is CASINRKGADTQYF. The DNA for the CDR3 is TGTGCCAGCATTAACAGGAAAGGCGCAGATACGCAGTATTTT.

The J gene is TRBJ2-7, the V gene TRBV19; D may be TRBD2 (6 bases). Germline CDR1 LNHDA, CDR2 SQIVND (reference sequence). Between the trimmed V and J ends, which lost 2 bases and 7 bases, there was a span of 15 bases. This CDR3 region has 14 residues. As DNA, the CDR3 is TGTGCCAGTAGTATATTATTCTACAGCGGGGAGCAGTACTTC. It specifies CASSILFYSGEQYF.

The J gene is TRBJ1-4, the V gene TRBV5-8, with 9 nucleotides matching TRBD1. Germline CDR1 and CDR2: SGHTS and YDEGEE. The CDR3 totals 14 residues. V trimming: 5 bases; J trimming: 8 bases; junction bases outside the gene matches: 7. The CDR3 loop is CASSQTGGDEKLFF. Written as DNA, the CDR3 is TGTGCCAGCAGTCAGACAGGGGGAGACGAAAAACTGTTTTTT.

The chain carries TRBV28 and TRBJ2-2; TRBD1 matches 8 bases. CDR1 MDHEN and CDR2 SYDVKM come from the germline V gene. J lost 5 bases, V lost 7 bases, and 9 bases had no gene match. The CDR3 is 15 amino acids. CDR3 region: CASTQGTGLTGELFF. The CDR3 DNA follows: TGTGCCAGCACCCAAGGGACAGGTTTGACCGGGGAGCTGTTTTTT.

The J gene is TRBJ1-6, the V gene TRBV6-5; a possible D gene is TRBD1 (5 bases). CDR3 length: 14 residues. The germline CDR1 and CDR2 sequences are MNHEY and SVGAGI. Deletions cut 3 bases from V and 6 bases from J, with 9 bases between. The CDR3 bases are TGTGCCAGCAGTTATCAGGGCACTAATTCACCCCTCCACTTT. It encodes CASSYQGTNSPLHF.